The 31 T cell receptor beta chains reported below all come from one sample, sequenced in a study of cytomegalovirus exposure and HLA in healthy donors. The PCR ran on 60 Vbeta and 13 Jbeta primers. Some clones are missing from TCRdb's copy, which holds only in-frame ones; the method was immunoSEQ multiplex PCR. The table has about 150,000 clones, more than 75% seen once. The material sequenced was PBMCs. The receptors here all came from a human donor in good health.

The chain uses TRBV2 and TRBJ2-2; the match to TRBD1 covers 8 bases. CDR3 length equals 14 residues. Germline V gives CDR1 SNHLY, CDR2 FYNNEI. V was pared by 7 bases and J by 8 bases, with 9 bases of the junction left unmatched. The CDR3 bases are TGTGCCAGCATTCCGGGACAGGCCTATGGGGAGCTGTTTTTT. Protein sequence: CASIPGQAYGELFF. The whole variable domain, remainder taken from reference TRBV2 and TRBJ2-2, is EPEVTQTPSHQVTQMGQEVILRCVPISNHLYFYWYRQILGQKVEFLVSFYNNEISEKSEIFDDQFSVERPDGSNFTLKIRSTKLEDSAMYFCASIPGQAYGELFFGEGSRLTVL.

The V gene is TRBV7-2, the J gene TRBJ2-3; the match to TRBD2 covers 14 bases. V lost 3 bases to trimming and J lost 5 bases; unmatched junction nucleotides: 7. This CDR3 has 17 residues. Per germline, CDR1 SGHTA and CDR2 FQGNSA. The CDR3 spells CASSFGLAGGLVDTQYF. In DNA form, the CDR3 reads TGTGCCAGCAGCTTCGGACTAGCGGGAGGTTTGGTAGATACGCAGTATTTT.

CDR3 in amino acids: CASSQNLAGGQGELFF. The CDR3 DNA reads as TGCGCCAGCAGCCAAAACCTAGCGGGGGGGCAAGGGGAGCTGTTTTTT. J is TRBJ2-2 and V is TRBV4-1; the match to TRBD2 covers 12 bases. After removal of 2 bases from V and 8 bases from J, the junction contained 6 bases not matched to a gene. This CDR3 region has 16 residues. Germline-derived CDR1 and CDR2 are MGHRA and YSYEKL.

The CDR3 DNA sequence: TGTGCCAGCAGTGAAGCCTTGCAGGGGGAAAAACTGTTTTTT. It encodes CASSEALQGEKLFF. This chain links TRBV25-1 with TRBJ1-4; weak D call: TRBD1 (6 bases). CDR1 and CDR2 (germline): MGHDK, SYGVNS. Trimming removed 2 bases from V and 8 bases from J, with 12 bases in between. The CDR3 covers 14 residues. The full variable domain, rest sourced from reference TRBV25-1 and TRBJ1-4, is EADIYQTPRYLVIGTGKKITLECSQTMGHDKMYWYQQDPGMELHLIHYSYGVNSTEKGDLSSESTVSRIRTEHFPLTLESARPSHTSQYLCASSEALQGEKLFFGSGTQLSVL.

This clone has a handful of counts. This rearrangement joins TRBV12-5 to TRBJ1-3; 9 bases agree with TRBD1. Per germline, CDR1 LGHNT and CDR2 FRNRAP. V gave up 0 bases and J gave up 4 bases; unmatched junction bases: 7. This CDR3 is 17 amino acids long. The CDR3 loop reads CASGLVLGTGPGNTIYF. The DNA of the CDR3 is TGTGCTAGTGGTTTGGTTTTGGGGACAGGGCCCGGAAACACCATATATTTT.

V gene TRBV4-2 combines with J gene TRBJ2-7, with D unresolved. Germline V gives CDR1 LGHNA, CDR2 YNFKEQ. The V end lost 5 bases, the J end lost 5 bases, and 7 bases lay between the germline ends. The CDR3 is 11 residues long. CDR3 in DNA: TGTGCCAGCAGCTTTAACAACGAGCAGTACTTC. Translating gives CASSFNNEQYF.

J is TRBJ2-1 and V is TRBV5-4, with D possibly matching TRBD1 (5 bases). CDR3 length equals 15 residues. V was trimmed by 2 bases and J by 6 bases, leaving 15 bases between them. Germline V gene data show CDR1 as SGHNT and CDR2 as YYREEE (reference sequence). DNA of the CDR3: TGTGCCAGCAGCTTAGACAGATCGCTCGTCAATGAGCAGTTCTTC. The encoded protein is CASSLDRSLVNEQFF.

This clone showed up just once. This sequence joins TRBV19 and TRBJ1-4; 7 positions agree with TRBD1. Germline trimming cut 3 bases from V and 7 bases from J; bases unmatched to any gene: 5. This CDR3 is 14 amino acids long. The germline V gene has CDR1 LNHDA and CDR2 SQIVND (reference sequence). CDR3 in amino acids: CASSITGVGEKLFF. CDR3 coding DNA: TGTGCCAGTAGTATCACAGGGGTGGGTGAAAAACTGTTTTTT.

V is TRBV19 and J is TRBJ1-2, with D hard to call. The CDR3 consists of 14 residues. CDR1 and CDR2 from the germline V gene are LNHDA and SQIVND (reference sequence). V was cut by 6 bases and J by 2 bases, with 13 bases left in between. The CDR3 loop reads CASSLPGPNYGYTF. For the CDR3, the DNA is TGTGCCAGTAGCCTGCCGGGTCCGAACTATGGCTACACCTTC.

Of note for this clone: The CDR3 does not close with the conserved phenylalanine or tryptophan, likely indicating a read error. No DNA is shown, since the ends of the CDR3 on it are uncertain; the CDR3 is the one TCRdb lists. The chain employs TRBV5-6 and TRBJ1-1. The CDR3 adds up to 11 amino acids, both ends counted. Per the germline V gene, CDR1 is SGHDT and CDR2 is YYEEEE. The CDR3: CASSFGVGTTI.

The V call is TRBV19, the J call TRBJ1-5; no definite D call. This CDR3 spans 15 amino acids. V was trimmed by 3 bases and J by 0 bases, leaving 9 bases between them. The V gene's germline CDR1 is LNHDA and CDR2 SQIVND (reference sequence). CDR3 sequence (DNA): TGTGCCAGTAGTATGGCCGATCGTAGCAATCAGCCCCAGCATTTT. It specifies CASSMADRSNQPQHF.

Concerning this clone itself: An end of the junction differs from the germline gene, which may be a read error. The chain joins TRBV5-1 to TRBJ1-2; tentative D call: TRBD1 (5 bases). This CDR3 contains 15 residues. Germline CDR1 and CDR2: SGHRS and YFSETQ. DNA for the CDR3: TGCGCCAGCAGCTTGGACAGGATATTTAACTATGGCTACCCCTTC. This sequence encodes CASSLDRIFNYGYPF.

The V call is TRBV10-1, the J call TRBJ2-1; weak D call: TRBD2 (7 bases). V lost 2 bases, J lost 7 bases, and 15 bases lay in between. This CDR3 has 15 residues. Per germline, CDR1 WNHNN and CDR2 SYGVQD (reference sequence). The CDR3 reads CASSEGGGARNEQFF. CDR3 coding DNA: TGCGCCAGCAGTGAGGGTGGGGGGGCCCGGAATGAGCAGTTCTTC.

The chain carries TRBV15 and TRBJ2-1, with D possibly matching TRBD1 (5 bases). V was trimmed by 6 bases and J by 3 bases, leaving 15 bases between them. This CDR3 has 15 amino acids. Germline CDR1 LNHNV, CDR2 YYDKDF (reference sequence). CDR3: CATSPEGASYNEQFF. The CDR3 coding sequence is TGTGCCACCAGTCCGGAAGGGGCCAGCTACAATGAGCAGTTCTTC.

The chain is built from TRBV4-2 and TRBJ1-5; 7 nucleotides agree with TRBD1. Losses at the gene ends were 0 bases for V and 0 bases for J; bases not matched to a gene: 2. This CDR3 spans 16 amino acids. CDR1 LGHNA and CDR2 YNFKEQ come from the germline V gene. CDR3 amino acids: CASSQEGTASNQPQHF. DNA for the CDR3: TGTGCCAGCAGCCAAGAGGGGACAGCTAGCAATCAGCCCCAGCATTTT.

V usage is TRBV7-2 and J usage is TRBJ1-1, with no clear D. CDR1 SGHTA and CDR2 FQGNSA come from the germline V gene. V was pared by 6 bases and J by 5 bases, with 16 bases between. This CDR3 is built from 14 residues. Here the CDR3 DNA reads TGTGCCAGCAGTCCAAACCCGGGGAGGACTGAAGCTTTCTTT. Encoded protein: CASSPNPGRTEAFF.

The gene calls are TRBV9 and TRBJ2-1, with TRBD2 matching 9 bases. The ends lost 4 bases at V and 7 bases at J; junction bases unmatched: 12. The germline V gene has CDR1 SGDLS and CDR2 YYNGEE. The CDR3 extends over 16 amino acids. The CDR3 reads CASSYTLAGFRNEQFF. DNA of the CDR3: TGTGCCAGCAGCTATACGCTAGCGGGATTTAGAAATGAGCAGTTCTTC.

The chain joins TRBV27 to TRBJ1-2; no clear D. This CDR3 has 13 amino acids. CDR1 is MNHEY and CDR2 is SMNVEV in the germline V gene (reference sequence). V was clipped by 0 bases and J by 3 bases, with 5 bases between them. CDR3 residues: CASSLSAYYGYTF. CDR3 bases: TGTGCCAGCAGTTTATCAGCCTACTATGGCTACACCTTC.

This chain joins TRBV7-9 and TRBJ2-1; the match to TRBD2 covers 11 bases. The junction had 3 bases not matched to a gene; V was cut back by 5 bases and J by 0 bases. The length of the CDR3 is 16 residues. CDR1 SEHNR and CDR2 FQNEAQ come from the germline V gene (reference sequence). The DNA for the CDR3 is TGTGCCAGCAGCCCCACTAGCGGGAGCTCCTACAATGAGCAGTTCTTC. Translating gives CASSPTSGSSYNEQFF.

The chain has TRBV7-6 and TRBJ2-7, with TRBD1 as a possible D gene (6 bases). Between the trimmed V and J ends, which lost 1 base and 6 bases, there was a span of 16 bases. CDR3 length equals 15 residues. The germline V gene encodes CDR1 SGHVS and CDR2 FNYEAQ. The CDR3 sequence is CASSLDAGAVGEQYF. The CDR3 DNA follows: TGTGCCAGCAGCTTAGATGCAGGGGCGGTGGGCGAGCAGTACTTC.

Only a few counts were recorded for this clone. Its ends do not fully match the called genes, so a read error is possible. The CDR3 nucleotides read TGCGCCAGCAGGTTGGGTCTTAGCGGGGGGCAAGAGACCCAGTACTTC. This codes for CASRLGLSGGQETQYF. The J gene is TRBJ2-5, the V gene TRBV5-1; 10 bases are a match to TRBD2. This CDR3 comprises 16 residues. Germline V gives CDR1 SGHRS, CDR2 YFSETQ.

The genes are TRBV19 and TRBJ1-5; TRBD1 might be the D (5 bases). V dropped 3 bases and J dropped 5 bases, with 17 bases sitting between them. Germline-derived CDR1 and CDR2 are LNHDA and SQIVND (reference sequence). This CDR3 has 16 residues. CDR3 sequence reads: CASSMGGRGTYQPQHF. CDR3 nucleotide sequence: TGTGCCAGTAGTATGGGGGGTCGGGGGACGTATCAGCCCCAGCATTTT.

This chain connects TRBV25-1 to TRBJ2-7; TRBD2 is a possible D gene (5 bases). This CDR3 is built from 13 residues. CDR1 MGHDK and CDR2 SYGVNS come from the germline V gene. Trimming shortened V by 8 bases and J by 0 bases, and 11 bases separated the two germline ends. The CDR3 coding sequence is TGTGCCAGCCGGACTGAAAGCTCCTACGAGCAGTACTTC. Its translation is CASRTESSYEQYF.

CDR3 nucleotides: TGTGCCAGCAGCCCCTGGACTAGCGGGAGGGCCAAGAATGAGCAGTTCTTC. Translated, it gives CASSPWTSGRAKNEQFF. The genes are TRBV7-2 and TRBJ2-1; TRBD2 aligns across 15 bases. Germline V lookup: CDR1 SGHTA, CDR2 FQGNSA. V lost 5 bases, J lost 7 bases, and 9 bases stayed unmatched. The CDR3 loop spans 17 amino acids.

The genes are TRBV7-8 and TRBJ1-5; D may be TRBD1 (6 bases). Germline-derived CDR1 and CDR2 are SGHVS and FQNEAQ. The CDR3 has 15 amino acids. The ends were cut back, 5 bases at V and 0 bases at J, with 11 bases in the middle. The CDR3 region has the DNA TGTGCCAGCAGCAAACAGGGACATAGCAATCAGCCCCAGCATTTT. Residues: CASSKQGHSNQPQHF.

This rearrangement joins TRBV15 to TRBJ2-3; 10 bases match TRBD2. The CDR3 spans 14 residues. V lost 3 bases to trimming and J lost 3 bases; unmatched junction nucleotides: 0. Germline assignment: CDR1 LNHNV and CDR2 YYDKDF (reference sequence). CDR3 region: CATSRTSGTDTQYF. The CDR3 DNA is TGTGCCACCAGCAGGACTAGCGGGACAGATACGCAGTATTTT.

V gene TRBV7-9 combines with J gene TRBJ2-7; tentatively, D is TRBD2 (5 bases). The CDR3 spans 13 residues. The germline gives CDR1 SEHNR, CDR2 FQNEAQ (reference sequence). V gave up 5 bases and J gave up 7 bases, with 15 bases separating them. CDR3 nucleotide sequence: TGTGCCAGCAGCCACAGAACCGGACTTGAGCAGTACTTC. This encodes CASSHRTGLEQYF.

The V gene is TRBV2, the J gene TRBJ1-1; D ambiguous. The V end lost 7 bases, the J end lost 1 base, and 13 bases lay between the germline ends. Germline CDR1 is SNHLY and CDR2 is FYNNEI. CDR3 length: 14 amino acids. CDR3 coding DNA: TGTGCCAGCATAGTAGAGGTGACGAACACTGAAGCTTTCTTT. Protein sequence: CASIVEVTNTEAFF.

This sequence joins TRBV7-3 and TRBJ2-1, with D perhaps TRBD2 (7 bases). The CDR3 totals 16 residues. The V end lost 2 bases, the J end lost 4 bases, and 15 bases lay between the germline ends. Germline V gene sequence: CDR1 SGHTA, CDR2 FQGTGA. CDR3 in DNA: TGTGCCAGCAGCTTATCGGGGGGCCAAAGGTACAATGAGCAGTTCTTC. Its protein product is CASSLSGGQRYNEQFF.

V usage is TRBV5-4 and J usage is TRBJ2-7; TRBD1 might be the D (5 bases). The CDR3 is made up of 11 amino acids. Germline-derived CDR1 and CDR2 are SGHNT and YYREEE (reference sequence). V was clipped by 4 bases and J by 6 bases, with 8 bases between them. CDR3 region: CASSQQGEQYF. The CDR3 DNA sequence: TGTGCCAGCAGCCAGCAGGGCGAGCAGTACTTC.

The gene calls are TRBV19 and TRBJ2-1; 10 bases line up with TRBD2. J gave up 5 bases and V 6 bases, and 4 bases lay outside the gene matches. The CDR3 has 14 amino acids. From germline, CDR1 is LNHDA and CDR2 SQIVND (reference sequence). The CDR3 protein is CASRLAGENNEQFF. CDR3 nucleotide sequence: TGTGCCAGTAGGCTAGCGGGGGAGAACAATGAGCAGTTCTTC.